The 14 T cell receptor beta chains below were found in one sample sequenced in a study of CD8+ T cells in alopecia areata. Treatment reported: oral pan-JAK inhibitor, 5-10 mg twice daily. RNA was extracted and reverse transcribed into cDNA as the sequencing template. Using immunoSEQ multiplex PCR, the repertoire was profiled, and TCRdb retains in-frame clones only, with some absent. The table lists fewer than 110,000 clones, roughly 89% of them singletons. Material: CD8+ T cells sorted from blood, obtained at week 24, from a patient treated with tofacitinib. All receptors derive from a human donor with alopecia areata.

This chain connects TRBV7-9 to TRBJ2-7; TRBD1 or TRBD2 may be the D gene (6 bases each). This CDR3 comprises 16 residues. V lost 4 bases to trimming and J lost 4 bases, with 20 bases between them. Germline V gene data show CDR1 as SEHNR and CDR2 as FQNEAQ (reference sequence). CDR3 bases: TGTGCCAGCAGCTCAGAGCTTGGCAGGGGAGGTTACGAGCAGTACTTC. It encodes CASSSELGRGGYEQYF.

V usage is TRBV6-6 and J usage is TRBJ1-1, with D maybe TRBD1 (6 bases). V lost 6 bases and J lost 2, with 13 bases in between. CDR3 size: 14 residues. The germline gives CDR1 MNHNY, CDR2 SVGAGI (reference sequence). The CDR3 protein is CASRRGGGNTEAFF. The CDR3 DNA reads as TGTGCCAGCAGACGAGGGGGGGGTAACACTGAAGCTTTCTTT.

The V gene is TRBV19, the J gene TRBJ2-7; D is unresolved. The V end lost 2 bases, the J end lost 2 bases, and 10 bases lay between the germline ends. The CDR3 has 14 residues. Germline V gene data show CDR1 as LNHDA and CDR2 as SQIVND (reference sequence). Here the CDR3 reads CASSIFGPTYEQYF. The CDR3 DNA is TGTGCCAGTAGTATATTTGGGCCCACCTACGAGCAGTACTTC.

This rearrangement joins TRBV7-8 to TRBJ2-7; 7 bases are a match to TRBD2. CDR3 size: 16 residues. Per germline, CDR1 SGHVS and CDR2 FQNEAQ. The junction had 10 bases not matched to a gene; V was cut back by 5 bases and J by 0 bases. The CDR3 nucleotides are TGTGCCAGCAGCCCGGGAGGAGGGTTGGGCTCCTACGAGCAGTACTTC. Translation: CASSPGGGLGSYEQYF.

V gene TRBV12-5 combines with J gene TRBJ1-1, with D possibly matching TRBD1 (5 bases). This CDR3 comprises 15 residues. CDR1 is LGHNT, CDR2 FRNRAP, per germline. The germline V and J ends were trimmed by 2 bases and 3 bases, with 13 bases remaining between them. CDR3: CASGLPRGDYTEAFF. The CDR3 DNA reads as TGTGCTAGTGGTTTGCCCCGGGGGGACTACACTGAAGCTTTCTTT.

The rearrangement links TRBV5-1 to TRBJ2-7; no definite D call. Germline V gives CDR1 SGHRS, CDR2 YFSETQ. The V end was cut by 5 bases, the J end by 2 bases, with 8 bases between. The CDR3 extends over 12 amino acids. CDR3 loop: CASRGEPYEQYF. CDR3 nucleotides: TGCGCCAGCAGAGGTGAACCCTACGAGCAGTACTTC.

This clone has just one count. The CDR3 here is CAWSTGWNEQFF. CDR3 coding DNA: TGTGCCTGGAGTACAGGGTGGAATGAGCAGTTCTTC. The rearrangement joins TRBV30 to TRBJ2-1; the D gene is possibly TRBD1 (6 bases). The germline gives CDR1 GTSNPN, CDR2 SVGIG (reference sequence). This CDR3 is built from 12 residues. Trimming shortened V by 2 bases and J by 7 bases, and 9 bases separated the two germline ends.

The V and J genes are TRBV27 and TRBJ1-6, with 7 bases that match TRBD1. This CDR3 is 15 amino acids long. In germline, CDR1 is MNHEY, CDR2 SMNVEV (reference sequence). The ends lost 6 bases at V and 7 bases at J; junction bases unmatched: 9. As DNA, the CDR3 is TGTGCCAGCAGCCCATACACAGGGGCGAATTCACCCCTCCACTTT. Protein product: CASSPYTGANSPLHF.

This chain links TRBV7-3 with TRBJ2-5; maybe TRBD2 (5 bases). Trimming removed 5 bases at V and 4 bases at J, with 14 bases between. The CDR3 has 14 amino acids. Per the germline V gene, CDR1 is SGHTA and CDR2 is FQGTGA. The chain's CDR3 is CASSVGLGVETQYF. The CDR3 DNA is TGTGCCAGCAGCGTTGGACTCGGGGTAGAGACCCAGTACTTC.

This clone was counted a single time. DNA for the CDR3: TGCGCCAGCAGCCAAGGGCTGGCCTACGAGCAGTACTTC. This translates into CASSQGLAYEQYF. This chain joins TRBV4-1 and TRBJ2-7, with D hard to call. The CDR3 spans 13 residues. The V gene's germline CDR1 is MGHRA and CDR2 YSYEKL. The V gene lost 1 base and the J gene lost 2 bases, with 6 bases spanning the gap.

This chain uses TRBV7-3 with TRBJ2-7; TRBD1 agrees at 7 bases. Germline CDR1 and CDR2: SGHTA and FQGTGA. V dropped 4 bases and J dropped 0; count of bases not matched to a gene: 6. The CDR3 contains 15 residues. The CDR3 protein is CASSSSGTASYEQYF. In DNA, the CDR3 is TGTGCCAGCAGCTCCTCCGGGACAGCCTCCTACGAGCAGTACTTC.

The chain carries TRBV7-2 and TRBJ1-2; D is unclear. Trimming pared 5 bases from V and 4 bases from J, leaving 11 bases between. Germline V gives CDR1 SGHTA, CDR2 FQGNSA. This CDR3 contains 13 residues. CDR3 nucleotide sequence: TGTGCCAGCAGCAATCTGGGTAGCTATGGCTACACCTTC. Translation: CASSNLGSYGYTF.

This chain links TRBV4-3 with TRBJ2-1; 12 positions match TRBD2. The J segment lost 7 bases and the V segment lost 1 base, leaving 14 bases of the junction unmatched. CDR1 and CDR2 from the germline V gene are LGHNA and YSLEER. This CDR3 has 19 amino acids. The CDR3 loop is CASSQVLPASGGARNEQFF. The CDR3 region has the DNA TGCGCCAGCAGCCAAGTACTCCCCGCTAGCGGGGGGGCTCGGAATGAGCAGTTCTTC.

V and J are TRBV2 and TRBJ2-7; 10 positions agree with TRBD2. Germline V gives CDR1 SNHLY, CDR2 FYNNEI. The CDR3 contains 13 residues. V was pared by 8 bases and J by 4 bases, with 5 bases of the junction left unmatched. The CDR3 loop reads CASVTSGAYEQYF. The CDR3 coding sequence is TGTGCCAGCGTTACTAGCGGGGCGTACGAGCAGTACTTC. Filled out from reference TRBV2 and TRBJ2-7, the complete variable domain reads EPEVTQTPSHQVTQMGQEVILRCVPISNHLYFYWYRQILGQKVEFLVSFYNNEISEKSEIFDDQFSVERPDGSNFTLKIRSTKLEDSAMYFCASVTSGAYEQYFGPGTRLTVT.